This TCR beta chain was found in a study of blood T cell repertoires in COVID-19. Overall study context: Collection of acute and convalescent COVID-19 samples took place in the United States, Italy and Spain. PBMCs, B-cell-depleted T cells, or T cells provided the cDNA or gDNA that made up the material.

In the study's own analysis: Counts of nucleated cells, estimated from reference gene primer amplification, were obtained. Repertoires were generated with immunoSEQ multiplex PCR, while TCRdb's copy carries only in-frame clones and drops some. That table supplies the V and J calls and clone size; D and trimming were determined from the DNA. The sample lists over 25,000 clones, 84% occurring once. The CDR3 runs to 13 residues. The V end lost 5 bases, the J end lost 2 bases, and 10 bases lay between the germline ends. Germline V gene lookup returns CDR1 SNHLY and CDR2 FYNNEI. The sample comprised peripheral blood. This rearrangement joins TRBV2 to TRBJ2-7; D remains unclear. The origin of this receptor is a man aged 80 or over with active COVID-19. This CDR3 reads CASSNLGAYEQYF. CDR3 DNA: TGTGCCAGCAGTAACCTGGGCGCCTACGAGCAGTACTTC.